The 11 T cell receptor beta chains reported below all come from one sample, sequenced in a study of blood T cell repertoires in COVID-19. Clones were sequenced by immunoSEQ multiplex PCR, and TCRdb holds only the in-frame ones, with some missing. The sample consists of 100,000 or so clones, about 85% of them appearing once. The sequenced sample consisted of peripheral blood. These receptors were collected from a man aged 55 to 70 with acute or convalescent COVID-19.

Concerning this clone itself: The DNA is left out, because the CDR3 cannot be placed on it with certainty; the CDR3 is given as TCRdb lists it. CDR3: CASSWGTGIPFF. The rearrangement links TRBV5-4 to TRBJ2-1; the table's D call of TRBD1 was not tested on the DNA. Inclusive of both ends, the CDR3 amounts to 12 amino acids. Germline V gene sequence: CDR1 SGHNT, CDR2 YYREEE (reference sequence).

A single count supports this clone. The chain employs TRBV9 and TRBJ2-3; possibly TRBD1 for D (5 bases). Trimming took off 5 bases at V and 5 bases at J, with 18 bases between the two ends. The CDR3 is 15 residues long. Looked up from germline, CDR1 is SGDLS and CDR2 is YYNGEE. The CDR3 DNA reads TGTGCCAGCAGTACTGGACATTTTTCGGTAGATACGCAGTATTTT. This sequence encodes CASSTGHFSVDTQYF.

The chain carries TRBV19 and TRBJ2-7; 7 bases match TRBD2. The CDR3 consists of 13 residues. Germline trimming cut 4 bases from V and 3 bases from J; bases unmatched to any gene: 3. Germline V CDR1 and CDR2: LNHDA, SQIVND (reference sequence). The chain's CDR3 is CASSREGYYEQYF. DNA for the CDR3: TGTGCCAGTAGTAGGGAGGGATACTACGAGCAGTACTTC.

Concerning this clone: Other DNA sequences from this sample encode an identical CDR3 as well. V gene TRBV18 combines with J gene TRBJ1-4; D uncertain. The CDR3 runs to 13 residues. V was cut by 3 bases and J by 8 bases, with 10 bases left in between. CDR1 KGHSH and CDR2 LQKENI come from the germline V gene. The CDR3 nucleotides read TGTGCCAGCTCACCCCGCGGTCTCGAAAAACTGTTTTTT. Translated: CASSPRGLEKLFF.

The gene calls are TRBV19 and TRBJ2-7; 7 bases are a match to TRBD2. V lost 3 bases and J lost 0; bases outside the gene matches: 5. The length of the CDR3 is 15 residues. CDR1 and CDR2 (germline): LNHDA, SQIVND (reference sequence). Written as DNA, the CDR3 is TGTGCCAGTAGTATGAGGGCTAGCGGCTCCTACGAGCAGTACTTC. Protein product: CASSMRASGSYEQYF. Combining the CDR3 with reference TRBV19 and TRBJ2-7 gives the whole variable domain DGGITQSPKYLFRKEGQNVTLSCEQNLNHDAMYWYRQDPGQGLRLIYYSQIVNDFQKGDIAEGYSVSREKKESFPLTVTSAQKNPTAFYLCASSMRASGSYEQYFGPGTRLTVT.

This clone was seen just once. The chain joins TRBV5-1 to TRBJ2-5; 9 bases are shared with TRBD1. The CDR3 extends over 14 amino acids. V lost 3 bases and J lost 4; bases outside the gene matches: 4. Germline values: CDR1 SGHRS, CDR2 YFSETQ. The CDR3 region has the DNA TGCGCCAGCAGCTCCGGGACAGGGCTAGAGACCCAGTACTTC. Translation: CASSSGTGLETQYF.

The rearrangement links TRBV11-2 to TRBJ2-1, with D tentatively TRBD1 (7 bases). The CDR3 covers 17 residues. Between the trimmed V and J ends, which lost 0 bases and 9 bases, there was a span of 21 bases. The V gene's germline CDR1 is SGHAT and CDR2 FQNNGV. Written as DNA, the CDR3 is TGTGCCAGCAGCTTAGACATCAGGGGGGTCCGGGCGCCTGAGCAGTTCTTC. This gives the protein CASSLDIRGVRAPEQFF. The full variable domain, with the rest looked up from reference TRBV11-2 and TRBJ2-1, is EAGVAQSPRYKIIEKRQSVAFWCNPISGHATLYWYQQILGQGPKLLIQFQNNGVVDDSQLPKDRFSAERLKGVDSTLKIQPAKLEDSAVYLCASSLDIRGVRAPEQFFGPGTRLTVL.

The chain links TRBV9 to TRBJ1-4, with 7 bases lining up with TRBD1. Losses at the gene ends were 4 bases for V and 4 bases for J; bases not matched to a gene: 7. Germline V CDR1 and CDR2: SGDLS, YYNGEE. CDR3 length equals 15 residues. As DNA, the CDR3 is TGTGCCAGCAGCCTACGACAGGGCGATAATGAAAAACTGTTTTTT. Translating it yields CASSLRQGDNEKLFF.

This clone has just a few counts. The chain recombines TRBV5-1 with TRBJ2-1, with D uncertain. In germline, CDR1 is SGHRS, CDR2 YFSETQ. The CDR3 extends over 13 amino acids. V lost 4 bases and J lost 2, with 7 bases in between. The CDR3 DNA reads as TGCGCCAGCAGCCACGGTACCTACAATGAGCAGTTCTTC. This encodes CASSHGTYNEQFF.

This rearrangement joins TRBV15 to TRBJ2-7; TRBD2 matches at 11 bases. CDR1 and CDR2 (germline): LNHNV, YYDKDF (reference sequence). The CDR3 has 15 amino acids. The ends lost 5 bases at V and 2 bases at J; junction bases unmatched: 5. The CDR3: CATSPRLAGTYEQYF. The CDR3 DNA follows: TGTGCCACCAGCCCCCGACTAGCGGGGACCTACGAGCAGTACTTC.

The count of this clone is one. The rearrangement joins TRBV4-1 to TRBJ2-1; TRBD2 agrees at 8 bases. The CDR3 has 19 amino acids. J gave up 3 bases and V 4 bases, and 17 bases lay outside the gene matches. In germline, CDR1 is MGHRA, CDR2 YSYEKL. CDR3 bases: TGCGCCAGCAGCCGAAGGTGGGAGCGGGAGTCTATTTTCTACAATGAGCAGTTCTTC. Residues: CASSRRWERESIFYNEQFF.